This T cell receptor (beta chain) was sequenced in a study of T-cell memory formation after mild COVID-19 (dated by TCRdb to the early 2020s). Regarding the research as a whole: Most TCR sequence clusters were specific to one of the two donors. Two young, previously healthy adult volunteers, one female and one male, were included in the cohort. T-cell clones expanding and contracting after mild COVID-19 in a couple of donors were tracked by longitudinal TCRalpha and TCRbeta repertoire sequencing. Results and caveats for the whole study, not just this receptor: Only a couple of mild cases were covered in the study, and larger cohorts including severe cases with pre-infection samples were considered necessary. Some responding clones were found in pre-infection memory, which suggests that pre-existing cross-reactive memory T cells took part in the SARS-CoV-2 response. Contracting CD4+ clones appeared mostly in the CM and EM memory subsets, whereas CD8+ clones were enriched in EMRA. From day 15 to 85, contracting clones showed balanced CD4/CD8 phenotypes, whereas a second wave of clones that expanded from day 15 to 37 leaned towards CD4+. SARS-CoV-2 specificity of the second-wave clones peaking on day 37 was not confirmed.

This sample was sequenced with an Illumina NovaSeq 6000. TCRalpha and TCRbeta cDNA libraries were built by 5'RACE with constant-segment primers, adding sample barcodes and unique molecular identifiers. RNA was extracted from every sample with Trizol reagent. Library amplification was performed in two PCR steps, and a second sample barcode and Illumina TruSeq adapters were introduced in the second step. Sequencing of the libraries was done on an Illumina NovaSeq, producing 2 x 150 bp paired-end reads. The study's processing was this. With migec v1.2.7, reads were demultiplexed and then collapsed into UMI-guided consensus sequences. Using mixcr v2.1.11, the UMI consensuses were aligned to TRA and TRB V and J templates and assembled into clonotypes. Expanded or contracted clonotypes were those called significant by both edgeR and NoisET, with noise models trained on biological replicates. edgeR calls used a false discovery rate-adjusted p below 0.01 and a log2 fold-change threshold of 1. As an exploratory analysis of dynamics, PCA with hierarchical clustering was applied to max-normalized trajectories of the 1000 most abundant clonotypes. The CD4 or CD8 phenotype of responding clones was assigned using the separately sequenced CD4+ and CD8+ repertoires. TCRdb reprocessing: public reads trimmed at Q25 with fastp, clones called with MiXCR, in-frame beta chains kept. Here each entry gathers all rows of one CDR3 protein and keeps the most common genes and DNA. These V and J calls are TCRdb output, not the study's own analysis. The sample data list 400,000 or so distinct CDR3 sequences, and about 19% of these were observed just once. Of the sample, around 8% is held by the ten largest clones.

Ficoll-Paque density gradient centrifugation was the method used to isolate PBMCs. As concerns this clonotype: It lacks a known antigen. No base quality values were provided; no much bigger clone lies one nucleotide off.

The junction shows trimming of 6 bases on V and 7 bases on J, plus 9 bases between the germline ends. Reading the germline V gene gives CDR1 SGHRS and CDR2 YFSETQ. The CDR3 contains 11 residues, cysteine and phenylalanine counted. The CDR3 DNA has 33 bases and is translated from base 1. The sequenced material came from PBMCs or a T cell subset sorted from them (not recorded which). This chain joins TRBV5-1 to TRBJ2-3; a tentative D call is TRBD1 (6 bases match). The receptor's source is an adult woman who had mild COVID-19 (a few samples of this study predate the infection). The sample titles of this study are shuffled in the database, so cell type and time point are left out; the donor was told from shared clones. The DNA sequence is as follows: TGCGCCAGCACAGGGGAGCATACGCAGTATTTT. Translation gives CASTGEHTQYF.